The clone carrying this TCR beta chain turned up a few times. No antigen is known for it. The sample originates from a study of T cell repertoires in cytomegalovirus infection. Looking at the study overall: As its CMV epitopes, the study selected recently identified HLA-C-restricted and well-studied HLA-B-restricted targets. Public TCR beta signatures marked donors with CMV infection and the matching HLA. Overall study results and limits: CMV-specific TCR beta clonotypes restricted by HLA-C were the ones dominating the ex vivo response. The cumulative frequency of public TCR beta families distinguished individuals who carried CMV together with the relevant HLA.

Trimming left V 4 bases short and J 6 bases short, with 13 bases between. There are 14 residues in the CDR3. CDR1 is MGHDK, CDR2 SYGVNS, per germline. MiXCR was run by TCRdb on the reads, yielding one entry per CDR3 protein. The sample carries approximately 89,000 distinct CDR3 sequences, about 31% recorded once. The chain employs TRBV25-1 and TRBJ1-5; no reliable D call. Source: CD8+ T cells from cultured PBMCs, taken from culture after CMV antigen stimulation. This sequence originates from a human donor in good health (CMV status not recorded). Some clones in this sample may be carry-over from other donors' samples. CDR3 amino acids: CASSVNCGIQPQHF. In DNA form, the CDR3 reads TGTGCCAGCAGTGTAAATTGTGGGATTCAGCCCCAGCATTTT.